This T cell receptor (beta chain) appears in the sequencing data of a study of blood T cells in healthy people across ages. Primers used in a second PCR of about 7 to 12 cycles were a sample-barcoded 5' primer and a J-beta primer mix. TCRdb reanalysed the 5' RACE reads using MiXCR and keeps one entry per CDR3 protein. The repertoire includes approximately 780,000 distinct CDR3 sequences, around 24% of them detected once, and less than 3.5% sits in the top ten. Notes on the study in general: Age showed a roughly linear inverse relationship with TCR beta diversity per million T cells. A greater number of naive CD4+ cells and higher diversity distinguished long-lived donors from aged donors.

Note on this clonotype: Its antigen remains unknown.

This CDR3 region has 15 residues. CDR1 and CDR2 from the germline V gene are LGHNA and YNFKEQ. This sample also appeared in a second study, on T cells of mothers and their children. That source notes: Over 8.5 million reads per mother and around 3.2 million per child were obtained. Relative to unrelated pairs, biologically related mother-child dyads exhibited marginally greater, non-significant overlap.

This chain links TRBV4-2 with TRBJ2-1; maybe TRBD2 (7 bases). The DNA end is more similar to TRBJ2-5, so the J call may be wrong. The receptor was derived from a boy between 5 and 17 years old in good health. Specimen: blood. The CDR3, as DNA: TGTGCCAGCAGCCTTTGGGGGGGGGCCGGGGAGACCCAGTACTTC. This encodes CASSLWGGAGETQYF.